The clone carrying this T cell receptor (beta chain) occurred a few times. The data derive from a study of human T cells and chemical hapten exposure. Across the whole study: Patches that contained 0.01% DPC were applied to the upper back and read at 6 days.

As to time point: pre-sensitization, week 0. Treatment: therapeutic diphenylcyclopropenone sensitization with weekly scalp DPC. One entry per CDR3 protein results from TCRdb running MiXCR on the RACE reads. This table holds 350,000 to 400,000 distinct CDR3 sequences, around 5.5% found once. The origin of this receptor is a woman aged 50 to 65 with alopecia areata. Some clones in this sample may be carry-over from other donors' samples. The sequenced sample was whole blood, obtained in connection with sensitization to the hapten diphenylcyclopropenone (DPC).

The DNA for the CDR3 is TGTGCCAGCAGTCCAAGGACTAGCCGAGGGGGCCAGTACTTC. Protein: CASSPRTSRGGQYF. The V and J genes are TRBV6-6 and TRBJ2-5; 8 bases fit TRBD2. This CDR3 contains 14 residues. CDR1 MNHNY and CDR2 SVGAGI come from the germline V gene (reference sequence). Trimming took 5 bases from V and 10 from J; bases not matched to a gene: 12.